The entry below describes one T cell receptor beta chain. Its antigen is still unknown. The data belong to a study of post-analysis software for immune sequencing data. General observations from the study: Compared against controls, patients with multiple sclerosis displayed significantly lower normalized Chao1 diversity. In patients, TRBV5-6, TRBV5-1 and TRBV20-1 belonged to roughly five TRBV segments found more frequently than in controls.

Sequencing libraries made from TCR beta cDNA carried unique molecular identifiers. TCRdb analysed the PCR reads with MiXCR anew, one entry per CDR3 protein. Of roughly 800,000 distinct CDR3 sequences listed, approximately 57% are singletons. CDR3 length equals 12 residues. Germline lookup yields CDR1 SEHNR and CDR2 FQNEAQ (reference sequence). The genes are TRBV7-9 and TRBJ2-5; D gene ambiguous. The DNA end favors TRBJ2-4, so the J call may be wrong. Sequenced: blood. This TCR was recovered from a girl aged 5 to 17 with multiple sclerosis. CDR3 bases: TGTGCCCTTGACCTAGCCAAAAACATTCAGTACTTC. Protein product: CALDLAKNIQYF.